This note documents a single T cell receptor (beta chain) sequence. Antigen unknown. Other DNA sequences of this sample code for an identical CDR3. This table comes from immunoSEQ multiplex PCR, and its TCRdb copy is limited to in-frame clones, with some not included. The sample lists more than 50,000 clones; approximately 80% were seen once. The record originates from a study of OX40 agonist ivuxolimab in advanced cancers. Notes on the study in general: CD4+ and CD8+ blood T cells expanded clonally by week 6 at 0.1 to 3.0 mg/kg.

CDR3 size: 15 residues. The J segment lost 5 bases and the V segment lost 0 bases, leaving 7 bases of the junction unmatched. Germline loops: CDR1 SGDLS, CDR2 YYNGEE. Sequencing used CD4+ or CD8+ T cells sorted from blood, obtained in a trial of the OX40 agonist ivuxolimab. This rearrangement joins TRBV9 to TRBJ1-2, with TRBD1 matching over 7 bases. This receptor was identified in an adult with an advanced solid tumor such as melanoma, head and neck, liver or kidney cancer. The CDR3 sequence: CASSVARQGQYGYTF. CDR3 DNA: TGTGCCAGCAGCGTAGCTCGACAGGGTCAGTATGGCTACACCTTC.